A single sample is the source of the 14 T cell receptor beta chains below, sequenced in a study of T cells after yellow fever vaccination. TCRdb re-derived calls from the 5' RACE reads in MiXCR, one entry per CDR3 protein. The data hold 400,000 to 450,000 distinct CDR3 sequences, with about 17% observed a single time. The sample consisted of PBMCs, taken before the yellow fever booster vaccination. The receptors were gathered from a man between 18 and 35 years old who received the YFV17D yellow fever vaccine.

This clonotype was found many times. This rearrangement joins TRBV5-1 to TRBJ1-2; D gene uncertain. Per the germline V gene, CDR1 is SGHRS and CDR2 is YFSETQ. The CDR3 spans 13 residues. Trimming took 0 bases from V and 4 from J, leaving 7 bases between them. The CDR3 sequence is CASSLGGFYGYTF. CDR3 sequence (DNA): TGCGCCAGCAGCTTGGGCGGATTCTATGGCTACACCTTC. Looking up the rest from reference TRBV5-1 and TRBJ1-2 gives the full variable domain: KAGVTQTPRYLIKTRGQQVTLSCSPISGHRSVSWYQQTPGQGLQFLFEYFSETQRNKGNFPGRFSGRQFSNSRSEMNVSTLELGDSALYLCASSLGGFYGYTFGSGTRLTVV.

There are a few counts of this clonotype. The rearrangement links TRBV7-9 to TRBJ2-5; perhaps D is TRBD1 or TRBD2 (5 bases each). With 5 bases removed from V and 5 bases from J, the gap between germline ends came to 15 bases. The CDR3 loop spans 14 amino acids. Per germline, CDR1 SEHNR and CDR2 FQNEAQ (reference sequence). CDR3 bases: TGTGCCAGCAGCCCGGGACGGATGGGGGAGACCCAGTACTTC. It codes for CASSPGRMGETQYF.

This chain links TRBV29-1 with TRBJ2-3; 8 bases fit TRBD2. The ends lost 4 bases at V and 5 bases at J; junction bases unmatched: 8. Germline V gene lookup returns CDR1 SQVTM and CDR2 ANQGSEA. There are 14 residues in the CDR3. CDR3 region: CSVVWRGEGDTQYF. For the CDR3, the DNA is TGCAGCGTTGTATGGCGGGGGGAGGGAGATACGCAGTATTTT.

The chain recombines TRBV7-2 with TRBJ1-2, with D perhaps TRBD1 (5 bases). V was cut by 0 bases and J by 8 bases, with 13 bases left in between. The CDR3 covers 14 residues. Germline-derived CDR1 and CDR2 are SGHTA and FQGNSA. The CDR3 sequence is CASSLAPTDQGYTF. CDR3 DNA sequence: TGTGCCAGCAGCTTAGCGCCGACAGATCAAGGCTACACCTTC.

A single count supports this clonotype. This chain joins TRBV20-1 and TRBJ1-2; the D gene is possibly TRBD1 (6 bases). V gave up 6 bases and J gave up 3 bases, with 20 bases separating them. Per the germline V gene, CDR1 is DFQATT and CDR2 is SNEGSKA (reference sequence). The CDR3 is 15 residues long. The CDR3 loop is CSAQTRGAEDYGYTF. The CDR3 DNA reads as TGCAGTGCCCAGACCCGGGGGGCGGAAGACTATGGCTACACCTTC.

This chain connects TRBV28 to TRBJ2-3, with 7 nucleotides matching TRBD1. Losses at the gene ends were 6 bases for V and 9 bases for J; bases not matched to a gene: 9. Per germline, CDR1 MDHEN and CDR2 SYDVKM. The CDR3 totals 13 residues. CDR3 DNA: TGTGCCAGCAGCCGTGGACAGGAGAGGACGCAGTATTTT. The encoded protein is CASSRGQERTQYF.

This clonotype was detected a few times. The genes are TRBV4-1 and TRBJ2-2; 9 bases match TRBD1. Per the germline V gene, CDR1 is MGHRA and CDR2 is YSYEKL. There are 16 residues in the CDR3. Unmatched junction bases numbered 2, after V lost 3 bases and J lost 0 bases. The CDR3 protein is CASSHRQGANTGELFF. The CDR3 DNA sequence: TGCGCCAGCAGCCACCGACAGGGGGCGAACACCGGGGAGCTGTTTTTT.

The rearrangement joins TRBV5-1 to TRBJ2-3; 8 bases are shared with TRBD1. The CDR3 spans 15 residues. Germline CDR1 is SGHRS and CDR2 is YFSETQ. Trimming cost V 3 bases and J 3 bases; bases outside gene matches: 6. CDR3 sequence: CASSSWTGPTDTQYF. In DNA form, the CDR3 reads TGCGCCAGCAGCTCGTGGACAGGGCCAACAGATACGCAGTATTTT.

This clonotype was recorded many times. The chain joins TRBV5-1 to TRBJ2-5, with D possibly being TRBD1 or TRBD2 (5 bases each). Germline lookup yields CDR1 SGHRS and CDR2 YFSETQ. The V and J ends lost 4 bases and 1 base respectively, with 14 bases between them. CDR3 length equals 15 residues. CDR3 amino acids: CASSLTGAIQETQYF. CDR3 in DNA: TGCGCCAGCAGCCTGACCGGGGCCATCCAAGAGACCCAGTACTTC.

The J gene is TRBJ1-5, the V gene TRBV20-1; D unclear. The germline V gene has CDR1 DFQATT and CDR2 SNEGSKA (reference sequence). Deletions cut 6 bases from V and 4 bases from J, with 13 bases between. This CDR3 spans 13 amino acids. As DNA, the CDR3 is TGCAGTGCCTTAGTAGCCGTGAATCAGCCCCAGCATTTT. Translating gives CSALVAVNQPQHF.

This clonotype was counted a few times. The V gene is TRBV21-1, the J gene TRBJ1-3; no check of the table's D call, TRBD1, against the DNA was made. TRBV21-1 is flagged as a pseudogene. CDR3 size: 19 residues. CDR3 coding DNA: TGTGCCAGCAGCCGATGCGGGCACCCGAAATCTATCTCTGGAAACACCATATATTTT. Translation gives CASSRCGHPKSISGNTIYF.

The V gene is TRBV28, the J gene TRBJ1-1; the D is unclear. Germline lookup yields CDR1 MDHEN and CDR2 SYDVKM. Trimming removed 6 bases from V and 1 base from J, with 6 bases in between. CDR3 length: 12 amino acids. CDR3 nucleotides: TGTGCCAGCAGGCGGCGGAACACTGAAGCTTTCTTT. This encodes CASRRRNTEAFF.

This clonotype has only a few counts. The V call is TRBV5-1, the J call TRBJ1-5, with 8 nucleotides matching TRBD1. Germline V CDR1 and CDR2: SGHRS, YFSETQ. V lost 2 bases and J lost 5; bases outside the gene matches: 6. The CDR3 extends over 15 amino acids. CDR3 in DNA: TGCGCCAGCAGCTTCACAGGGGGTGATCATCAGCCCCAGCATTTT. Amino acids: CASSFTGGDHQPQHF. The full variable domain, rest sourced from reference TRBV5-1 and TRBJ1-5, is KAGVTQTPRYLIKTRGQQVTLSCSPISGHRSVSWYQQTPGQGLQFLFEYFSETQRNKGNFPGRFSGRQFSNSRSEMNVSTLELGDSALYLCASSFTGGDHQPQHFGDGTRLSIL.

This clonotype was counted ten times or more. The rearrangement joins TRBV5-1 to TRBJ2-1; no clear D. Trimming took off 2 bases at V and 10 bases at J, with 7 bases between the two ends. This CDR3 is built from 11 residues. Germline V gene data show CDR1 as SGHRS and CDR2 as YFSETQ. The CDR3 DNA follows: TGCGCCAGCAGCTTTGGCACAGAGCAGTTCTTC. It encodes CASSFGTEQFF.